These 6 T cell receptor beta chains originate from one sample sequenced in a study of T cell responses to AZD1222 COVID-19 vaccine. Some clones are missing from TCRdb's copy, which holds only in-frame ones; the method was immunoSEQ multiplex PCR. The sample lists about 180,000 clones; over 85% were seen once. The sequencing used peripheral blood, collected 28 days after the second dose of the MenACWY control vaccine. The source of these receptors is an adult who received the MenACWY meningococcal vaccine as a control.

This chain joins TRBV18 and TRBJ2-3; D remains unclear. CDR3 length: 14 residues. CDR1 and CDR2 from the germline V gene are KGHSH and LQKENI. V was cut by 5 bases and J by 0 bases, with 9 bases left in between. CDR3 in amino acids: CASSFVRSTDTQYF. CDR3 nucleotides: TGTGCCAGCTCATTCGTGCGGAGCACAGATACGCAGTATTTT. The full variable domain, its missing parts supplied by reference TRBV18 and TRBJ2-3, is NAGVMQNPRHLVRRRGQEARLRCSPMKGHSHVYWYRQLPEEGLKFMVYLQKENIIDESGMPKERFSAEFPKEGPSILRIQQVVRGDSAAYFCASSFVRSTDTQYFGPGTRLTVL.

In this sample, this clone turned up once. The chain links TRBV2 to TRBJ2-2; 7 positions agree with TRBD1. Germline V gene lookup returns CDR1 SNHLY and CDR2 FYNNEI. The CDR3 is 14 amino acids. Trimming took 6 bases from V and 6 from J; bases not matched to a gene: 7. In nucleotides, the CDR3 is TGTGCCAGCAGCGTTAACACAGGGGCCGGGGAGCTGTTTTTT. Encoded protein: CASSVNTGAGELFF.

The V and J genes are TRBV9 and TRBJ1-3; D perhaps matches TRBD1 (6 bases). V dropped 1 base and J dropped 3 bases, with 11 bases sitting between them. CDR3 length: 15 residues. Germline V CDR1 and CDR2: SGDLS, YYNGEE. In nucleotides, the CDR3 is TGTGCCAGCAGCGTATTAGGGGGTAATGGAAACACCATATATTTT. It is translated as CASSVLGGNGNTIYF.

This clone was seen a single time. The DNA for the CDR3 is TGTGCCAGCAACTCGCGGGGCCAAGAGACCCAGTACTTC. Translated, it gives CASNSRGQETQYF. The chain has TRBV12-3 or TRBV12-4 and TRBJ2-5, with a weak D call TRBD2 (6 bases). Trimming left V 7 bases short and J 1 base short, with 10 bases between. The CDR3 contains 13 residues.

V is TRBV7-2 and J is TRBJ1-2; 7 nucleotides align to TRBD1. With V trimmed by 4 bases and J by 7 bases, 12 bases remained unmatched. The germline V gene encodes CDR1 SGHTA and CDR2 FQGNSA. The CDR3 is 15 amino acids. CDR3 bases: TGTGCCAGCAGCTCCCGACAGGGAGTTACGTCTGGCTACACCTTC. This translates into CASSSRQGVTSGYTF.

V gene TRBV5-1 combines with J gene TRBJ1-4; 7 positions agree with TRBD1. The V segment lost 6 bases and the J segment 1 base; nucleotides outside the gene matches: 12. The CDR3 has 17 residues. The germline CDR1 and CDR2 sequences are SGHRS and YFSETQ. DNA for the CDR3: TGCGCCAGCAAGCCGGGACAGCCCTTTATAACTAATGAAAAACTGTTTTTT. This encodes CASKPGQPFITNEKLFF. The whole variable domain, filled in from reference TRBV5-1 and TRBJ1-4, reads KAGVTQTPRYLIKTRGQQVTLSCSPISGHRSVSWYQQTPGQGLQFLFEYFSETQRNKGNFPGRFSGRQFSNSRSEMNVSTLELGDSALYLCASKPGQPFITNEKLFFGSGTQLSVL.